The 32 T cell receptor beta chains reported below all come from one sample, sequenced in a study of blood T cell repertoires in COVID-19. Profiled with immunoSEQ multiplex PCR; TCRdb holds only in-frame clones, not every one. The sample records around 97,000 clones, 84% being singletons. Sequenced: peripheral blood. These receptors were obtained from a human donor in a cohort sampled during active or convalescent COVID-19.

The V gene is TRBV11-3, the J gene TRBJ2-1, with TRBD2 as a possible D gene (6 bases). CDR1 is SGHNT and CDR2 is YENEEA in the germline V gene. The germline V and J ends were trimmed by 5 bases and 3 bases, with 14 bases remaining between them. This CDR3 is built from 15 residues. The CDR3 nucleotides read TGTGCCAGCAGCGTCCGGGGGTCAGGCTACAATGAGCAGTTCTTC. This encodes CASSVRGSGYNEQFF.

This CDR3 is CASSSGALGSPLHF. CDR3 coding DNA: TGTGCCAGCAGCTCAGGGGCCCTAGGATCACCCCTCCACTTT. The V call is TRBV5-6, the J call TRBJ1-6; tentatively, D is TRBD1 (6 bases). Trimming removed 3 bases at V and 10 bases at J, with 14 bases between. Germline assignment: CDR1 SGHDT and CDR2 YYEEEE. This CDR3 is built from 14 residues.

This chain joins TRBV24-1 and TRBJ1-1; D is unresolved. The germline V gene encodes CDR1 KGHDR and CDR2 SFDVKD. The CDR3 length is 13 residues. V lost 2 bases and J 7 bases, leaving 10 bases between the germline ends. The CDR3 nucleotides read TGTGCCACCAGTGATTCGGCGGCTGTTGAAGCTTTCTTT. Translated: CATSDSAAVEAFF.

In nucleotides, the CDR3 is TGTGCCAGCAGCACTCCGAACACCGGGGAGCTGTTTTTT. Translating it yields CASSTPNTGELFF. The rearrangement joins TRBV11-2 to TRBJ2-2; D remains ambiguous. The CDR3 extends over 13 amino acids. Trimming shortened V by 5 bases and J by 0 bases, and 4 bases separated the two germline ends. Germline loops: CDR1 SGHAT, CDR2 FQNNGV. The variable domain in full, with the rest retrieved from reference TRBV11-2 and TRBJ2-2, is EAGVAQSPRYKIIEKRQSVAFWCNPISGHATLYWYQQILGQGPKLLIQFQNNGVVDDSQLPKDRFSAERLKGVDSTLKIQPAKLEDSAVYLCASSTPNTGELFFGEGSRLTVL.

This sequence joins TRBV5-5 and TRBJ2-7; possible D gene TRBD1, 6 bases. The CDR3 totals 14 residues. CDR1 is SGHKS, CDR2 YYEKEE, per germline (reference sequence). V was trimmed by 4 bases and J by 2 bases, leaving 13 bases between them. Written as DNA, the CDR3 is TGTGCCAGCAGCCGGCCAGGGGCGCCCTACGAGCAGTACTTC. Its protein is CASSRPGAPYEQYF.

This sequence joins TRBV28 and TRBJ1-3; a weak D match, TRBD1 (6 bases). Germline CDR1 reads MDHEN; CDR2 reads SYDVKM. CDR3 size: 15 residues. V was cut by 2 bases and J by 2 bases, with 10 bases left in between. CDR3 coding DNA: TGTGCCAGCAGTTTAAGGGGGGGGCCTGGAAACACCATATATTTT. Translation gives CASSLRGGPGNTIYF.

The table lists this clone with many counts. V gene TRBV6-2 or TRBV6-3 combines with J gene TRBJ2-2; 9 bases are shared with TRBD1. CDR1 MNHEY and CDR2 SVGEGT come from the germline V gene. V gave up 6 bases and J gave up 0 bases; unmatched junction bases: 2. There are 15 residues in the CDR3. The CDR3 region has the DNA TGTGCCAGCAGCCGACAGGGGGCGAACACCGGGGAGCTGTTTTTT. Protein: CASSRQGANTGELFF.

This clone was counted only a few times. V gene TRBV7-3 combines with J gene TRBJ2-1; TRBD2 agrees at 7 bases. Germline assignment: CDR1 SGHTA and CDR2 FQGTGA. V dropped 5 bases and J dropped 4; count of bases not matched to a gene: 11. The CDR3 has 16 amino acids. CDR3 coding DNA: TGTGCCAGCAGCCGTTCGCGGACTAGTAGGTACAATGAGCAGTTCTTC. The encoded protein is CASSRSRTSRYNEQFF. Together with reference TRBV7-3 and TRBJ2-1, the CDR3 gives the full variable domain: GAGVSQTPSNKVTEKGKYVELRCDPISGHTALYWYRQSLGQGPEFLIYFQGTGAADDSGLPNDRFFAVRPEGSVSTLKIQRTERGDSAVYLCASSRSRTSRYNEQFFGPGTRLTVL.

The chain couples TRBV7-7 to TRBJ2-2; TRBD2 might be the D (5 bases). Germline loops: CDR1 SSHAT, CDR2 FNYEAQ (reference sequence). The germline V and J ends were trimmed by 4 bases and 7 bases, with 19 bases remaining between them. CDR3 length: 16 amino acids. The CDR3 region has the DNA TGTGCCAGCAGCTCAATCTCCGGGGATCGGTACGGGGAGCTGTTTTTT. It yields the protein CASSSISGDRYGELFF.

This clone was counted a few times. V and J are TRBV9 and TRBJ1-2; 7 bases fit TRBD1. The CDR3 extends over 16 amino acids. The J segment lost 0 bases and the V segment lost 4 bases, leaving 9 bases of the junction unmatched. Germline CDR1 and CDR2: SGDLS and YYNGEE. The CDR3 loop is CASSSDGTVSNYGYTF. Here the CDR3 DNA reads TGTGCCAGCAGCTCCGACGGGACAGTTTCTAACTATGGCTACACCTTC. Variable domain in full (rest from reference TRBV9 and TRBJ1-2): DSGVTQTPKHLITATGQRVTLRCSPRSGDLSVYWYQQSLDQGLQFLIQYYNGEERAKGNILERFSAQQFPDLHSELNLSSLELGDSALYFCASSSDGTVSNYGYTFGSGTRLTVV.

The rearrangement uses TRBV6-2 or TRBV6-3 and TRBJ1-1; TRBD1 is a possible D gene (5 bases). Germline loops: CDR1 MNHEY, CDR2 SVGEGT. The V end was cut by 6 bases, the J end by 1 base, with 12 bases between. The CDR3 length is 14 residues. CDR3 nucleotides: TGTGCCAGCAGCCCTCAGACAGAGAACACTGAAGCTTTCTTT. Translated, it gives CASSPQTENTEAFF.

The rearrangement uses TRBV2 and TRBJ1-5, with a possible D match to TRBD1 (5 bases). CDR3 length: 15 residues. Germline V lookup: CDR1 SNHLY, CDR2 FYNNEI. V was shortened by 4 bases and J by 6 bases, with 16 bases between the two germline ends. Here the CDR3 DNA reads TGTGCCAGCAGTGGTGGGACGGCGGGACGTCAGCCCCAGCATTTT. This translates into CASSGGTAGRQPQHF.

This clone was seen a handful of times. CDR3 nucleotide sequence: TGTGCCAGCAGTGACCCGCCCTCGGGGGGGCGTGAAGCTTTCTTT. Amino acid sequence: CASSDPPSGGREAFF. The chain carries TRBV28 and TRBJ1-1, with D perhaps TRBD1 (6 bases). Germline-derived CDR1 and CDR2 are MDHEN and SYDVKM. Trimming removed 5 bases from V and 7 bases from J, with 20 bases in between. CDR3 size: 15 residues.

With respect to this clone: Other nucleotide sequences in the sample specify the same CDR3. The chain combines TRBV7-2 with TRBJ1-5; D is unresolved. The V and J ends lost 1 base and 4 bases respectively, with 5 bases between them. CDR3 length equals 13 residues. Per the germline V gene, CDR1 is SGHTA and CDR2 is FQGNSA. CDR3 nucleotides: TGTGCCAGCAGCTTAGTCGCGAATCAGCCCCAGCATTTT. It encodes CASSLVANQPQHF.

The gene calls are TRBV24-1 and TRBJ2-1; 10 positions match TRBD1. V lost 1 base and J lost 9; bases outside the gene matches: 14. The CDR3 is 18 amino acids. The germline CDR1 and CDR2 sequences are KGHDR and SFDVKD. The CDR3 loop is CATSDFRDRGNGGGEQFF. The CDR3 DNA follows: TGTGCCACCAGTGATTTCCGGGACAGGGGAAATGGCGGCGGTGAGCAGTTCTTC.

The chain recombines TRBV4-3 with TRBJ2-7; perhaps TRBD2 as D (7 bases). In germline, CDR1 is LGHNA, CDR2 YSLEER. Trimming took off 3 bases at V and 7 bases at J, with 16 bases between the two ends. This CDR3 comprises 14 residues. The DNA for the CDR3 is TGCGCCAGCAGCCACGAGGTGCGGGGGCGGGAGCAGTACTTC. Protein product: CASSHEVRGREQYF.

The chain joins TRBV5-1 to TRBJ1-2; perhaps TRBD1 as D (5 bases). V lost 5 bases to trimming and J lost 4 bases, with 9 bases between them. CDR3 length: 12 residues. Germline CDR1 is SGHRS and CDR2 is YFSETQ. The chain's CDR3 is CASSGQGYGYTF. Written as DNA, the CDR3 is TGCGCCAGCAGTGGTCAGGGCTATGGCTACACCTTC.

V and J are TRBV6-5 and TRBJ1-1, with TRBD1 matching 7 bases. V lost 6 bases to trimming and J lost 6 bases; unmatched junction nucleotides: 10. This CDR3 has 14 amino acids. CDR1 is MNHEY and CDR2 is SVGAGI in the germline V gene. CDR3 bases: TGTGCCAGCAGAAGAGGACAGGCAATACCTGAAGCTTTCTTT. Its protein product is CASRRGQAIPEAFF.

V and J are TRBV7-2 and TRBJ1-5, with D tentatively TRBD1 (5 bases). In germline, CDR1 is SGHTA, CDR2 FQGNSA. The CDR3 totals 14 residues. Trimming removed 3 bases from V and 5 bases from J, with 11 bases in between. CDR3 coding DNA: TGTGCCAGCAGCTTCGGGGGGGGAGATCAGCCCCAGCATTTT. Encoded protein: CASSFGGGDQPQHF.

The chain joins TRBV12-3 or TRBV12-4 to TRBJ1-1; D perhaps matches TRBD1 (5 bases). CDR3 length: 11 residues. Trimming pared 3 bases from V and 10 bases from J, leaving 9 bases between. DNA of the CDR3: TGTGCCAGCAGTTTTGACAGAGCAGCTTTCTTT. Encoded protein: CASSFDRAAFF.

J is TRBJ2-7 and V is TRBV29-1, with 8 bases that match TRBD1. The CDR3 extends over 13 amino acids. Trimming cost V 3 bases and J 6 bases; bases outside gene matches: 7. Germline values: CDR1 SQVTM, CDR2 ANQGSEA. The CDR3 bases are TGCAGCGTTGAGCCGACAGGGGTAGGCGAGCAGTACTTC. Protein product: CSVEPTGVGEQYF.

V gene TRBV7-9 combines with J gene TRBJ1-4, with D maybe TRBD1 (6 bases). The CDR3 covers 14 residues. Germline CDR1 reads SEHNR; CDR2 reads FQNEAQ (reference sequence). Between the trimmed V and J ends, which lost 5 bases and 8 bases, there was a span of 15 bases. In DNA, the CDR3 is TGTGCCAGCAGCACCACAGGGCAGGAAGAAAAACTGTTTTTT. This sequence encodes CASSTTGQEEKLFF.

This chain connects TRBV11-3 to TRBJ2-7, with TRBD2 matching over 10 bases. The V and J ends lost 5 bases and 0 bases, in that order; junction bases with no gene match: 10. Germline V gene sequence: CDR1 SGHNT, CDR2 YENEEA. The CDR3 runs 17 residues. In DNA form, the CDR3 reads TGTGCCAGCAGCCCCGGACTAGCGGTTCTGAGCTCCTACGAGCAGTACTTC. Translated: CASSPGLAVLSSYEQYF. Complete variable domain (other parts from reference TRBV11-3 and TRBJ2-7): EAGVVQSPRYKIIEKKQPVAFWCNPISGHNTLYWYLQNLGQGPELLIRYENEEAVDDSQLPKDRFSAERLKGVDSTLKIQPAELGDSAVYLCASSPGLAVLSSYEQYFGPGTRLTVT.

This clone has more than one count but fewer than ten. In DNA form, the CDR3 reads TGTGCCAGCAGTTTCGGGAGGGACGCGGGTAATTTCTATAATTCACCCCTCCACTTT. This codes for CASSFGRDAGNFYNSPLHF. The chain carries TRBV27 and TRBJ1-6, with a weak D call TRBD1 (5 bases). Looked up from germline, CDR1 is MNHEY and CDR2 is SMNVEV (reference sequence). The CDR3 loop spans 19 amino acids. The ends were cut back, 3 bases at V and 3 bases at J, with 21 bases in the middle.

The rearrangement links TRBV6-2 or TRBV6-3 to TRBJ2-7; D gene unclear. V lost 2 bases to trimming and J lost 7 bases, with 12 bases between them. CDR1 and CDR2 from the germline V gene are MNHEY and SVGEGT. CDR3 size: 13 residues. DNA of the CDR3: TGTGCCAGCAGTTACAACCTGATACTGGAGCAGTACTTC. This encodes CASSYNLILEQYF.

The rearrangement joins TRBV2 to TRBJ2-5; 7 positions match TRBD1. Looked up from germline, CDR1 is SNHLY and CDR2 is FYNNEI. The CDR3 is 14 amino acids. The trim removed 5 bases at V and 4 bases at J, leaving 7 bases unmatched. The CDR3 is CASSFDRAAETQYF. For the CDR3, the DNA is TGTGCCAGCAGTTTCGACAGGGCTGCAGAGACCCAGTACTTC.

The chain employs TRBV7-3 and TRBJ1-5; TRBD1 matches at 8 bases. The CDR3 covers 14 residues. Unmatched junction bases numbered 11, after V lost 9 bases and J lost 7 bases. In germline, CDR1 is SGHTA, CDR2 FQGTGA. CDR3 amino acids: CARGPGGQGQPQHF. The CDR3 DNA is TGTGCCAGGGGGCCTGGCGGACAGGGACAGCCCCAGCATTTT.

DNA of the CDR3: TGTGCCAGTAGTATAAGGGGGGGGGCTAGCGGCACTAGCACAGATACGCAGTATTTT. Encoded protein: CASSIRGGASGTSTDTQYF. The chain links TRBV19 to TRBJ2-3; D perhaps matches TRBD2 (7 bases). Deletions cut 2 bases from V and 0 bases from J, with 21 bases between. CDR1 is LNHDA and CDR2 is SQIVND in the germline V gene (reference sequence). The CDR3 has 19 residues. Together with reference TRBV19 and TRBJ2-3, the CDR3 gives the full variable domain: DGGITQSPKYLFRKEGQNVTLSCEQNLNHDAMYWYRQDPGQGLRLIYYSQIVNDFQKGDIAEGYSVSREKKESFPLTVTSAQKNPTAFYLCASSIRGGASGTSTDTQYFGPGTRLTVL.

This clone was seen a single time. V and J are TRBV5-1 and TRBJ1-1; D is perhaps TRBD1 (6 bases). Germline CDR1 and CDR2: SGHRS and YFSETQ. The CDR3 contains 14 residues. V was trimmed by 4 bases and J by 4 bases, leaving 14 bases between them. CDR3 loop: CASSPVRGGTEAFF. The CDR3 nucleotides read TGCGCCAGCAGCCCTGTTAGAGGGGGCACTGAAGCTTTCTTT.

V usage is TRBV10-2 and J usage is TRBJ2-1; possibly TRBD2 for D (6 bases). The CDR3 totals 12 residues. CDR1 is WSHSY and CDR2 is SAAADI in the germline V gene. V lost 5 bases, J lost 6 bases, and 8 bases lay in between. DNA of the CDR3: TGCGCCAGCAGTAGGCGGGGCAATGAGCAGTTCTTC. Translated, it gives CASSRRGNEQFF.

The gene calls are TRBV11-2 and TRBJ1-1; TRBD1 might be the D (6 bases). Germline loops: CDR1 SGHAT, CDR2 FQNNGV. V lost 2 bases to trimming and J lost 7 bases, with 11 bases between them. The CDR3 contains 13 residues. For the CDR3, the DNA is TGTGCCAGCAGCTTAAACACAGGGTTTGAAGCTTTCTTT. Protein product: CASSLNTGFEAFF. Full variable domain (rest looked up from reference TRBV11-2 and TRBJ1-1): EAGVAQSPRYKIIEKRQSVAFWCNPISGHATLYWYQQILGQGPKLLIQFQNNGVVDDSQLPKDRFSAERLKGVDSTLKIQPAKLEDSAVYLCASSLNTGFEAFFGQGTRLTVV.

This rearrangement joins TRBV11-2 to TRBJ1-1; TRBD1 is a possible D gene (5 bases). CDR1 SGHAT and CDR2 FQNNGV come from the germline V gene. The CDR3 has 16 amino acids. V lost 5 bases to trimming and J lost 4 bases, with 20 bases between them. The chain's CDR3 is CASSLQPQVGGTEAFF. CDR3 sequence (DNA): TGTGCCAGCAGCCTACAGCCCCAGGTGGGGGGCACTGAAGCTTTCTTT. The full variable domain, with the rest looked up from reference TRBV11-2 and TRBJ1-1, is EAGVAQSPRYKIIEKRQSVAFWCNPISGHATLYWYQQILGQGPKLLIQFQNNGVVDDSQLPKDRFSAERLKGVDSTLKIQPAKLEDSAVYLCASSLQPQVGGTEAFFGQGTRLTVV.